This TCR beta chain was identified during a study of cytomegalovirus exposure and HLA in healthy donors. Notes on the study in general: TCR beta V segments were, for the most part, productive about 87% or about 30% of the time in an earlier analysis. A later analysis showed HLA-associated TCR beta chains outstripping equally common others in clonal expansion.

Primers: 60 Vbeta forward and 13 Jbeta reverse. Clones were sequenced by immunoSEQ multiplex PCR, and TCRdb holds only the in-frame ones, with some missing. The sample yields around 150,000 clones, of which the top ten take up roughly 1.3%. V was trimmed by 5 bases and J by 9 bases, leaving 11 bases between them. Germline loops: CDR1 SSHAT, CDR2 FNYEAQ (reference sequence). The CDR3 consists of 13 residues. A word on this clone: Its antigen remains unidentified.

The chain recombines TRBV7-7 with TRBJ1-6, with D possibly matching TRBD1 (6 bases). Sequenced sample: PBMCs. This clonotype was obtained from a woman aged 55-75 years in good health and CMV-seronegative. This chain's CDR3 is CASSRTDRSPLHF. DNA of the CDR3: TGTGCCAGCAGCCGGACAGACCGTTCACCCCTCCACTTT.